The rows below give T cell receptor beta chains drawn from one sample of a study of control samples from healthy donors and cancer patients. Assay used: immunoSEQ multiplex PCR; TCRdb lists only in-frame clones, some missing. The sample consists of 150,000 or so clones, about 91% of them appearing once. The source material was blood. The source is a woman aged 25 to 45 in good health. The CDR3 runs from the conserved cysteine through the conserved F or W. The order of the fields is J gene, V gene, D gene, clone size, CDR3 protein, CDR3 DNA. The D gene is left open where the match is weak. Clone sizes are given selectively: once, few, many, or a class where the clone is expanded.

J gene: TRBJ2-6; V gene: TRBV18; D gene: TRBD1; clone size: once; CDR3 protein: CASSLTTGDSGANVLTF; CDR3 DNA: TGTGCCAGCTCACTGACGACAGGGGACTCTGGGGCCAACGTCCTGACTTTC
J gene: TRBJ2-2; V gene: TRBV5-1; D gene: NA; clone size: NA; CDR3 protein: CASSLELGAAGELFF; CDR3 DNA: TGCGCCAGCAGCTTGGAGCTGGGGGCGGCCGGGGAGCTGTTTTTT
J gene: TRBJ1-6; V gene: TRBV6-6; D gene: NA; clone size: NA; CDR3 protein: CASIPGHPNSPLHF; CDR3 DNA: TGTGCCAGCATCCCGGGACACCCAAATTCACCCCTCCACTTT
J gene: TRBJ2-7; V gene: TRBV7-2; D gene: NA; clone size: once; CDR3 protein: CASSLAAGIYEQYF; CDR3 DNA: TGTGCCAGCAGCTTGGCGGCGGGGATCTACGAGCAGTACTTC
J gene: TRBJ2-3; V gene: TRBV11-2; D gene: NA; clone size: NA; CDR3 protein: CASSLVAGTSTDTQYF; CDR3 DNA: TGTGCCAGCAGCTTAGTGGCGGGGACTAGCACAGATACGCAGTATTTT
J gene: TRBJ1-1; V gene: TRBV7-8; D gene: NA; clone size: NA; CDR3 protein: CASSLVFGGTMNTEAFF; CDR3 DNA: TGTGCCAGCAGCTTAGTTTTTGGGGGTACTATGAACACTGAAGCTTTCTTT
J gene: TRBJ1-5; V gene: TRBV7-9; D gene: NA; clone size: NA; CDR3 protein: CASSLGGQPQHF; CDR3 DNA: TGTGCCAGCAGCTTGGGTGGTCAGCCCCAGCATTTT
J gene: TRBJ2-7; V gene: TRBV5-5; D gene: TRBD1; clone size: NA; CDR3 protein: CASSLSWAPLRQGAGQYF; CDR3 DNA: TGTGCCAGCAGCTTGTCTTGGGCCCCCTTGAGACAGGGGGCAGGGCAGTACTTC
J gene: TRBJ1-3; V gene: TRBV24-1; D gene: NA; clone size: NA; CDR3 protein: CATSDPGTGNTIYF; CDR3 DNA: TGTGCCACCAGTGACCCCGGGACAGGAAACACCATATATTTT
J gene: TRBJ1-4; V gene: TRBV7-2; D gene: NA; clone size: NA; CDR3 protein: CASSFSPQGYLSANEKLFF; CDR3 DNA: TGTGCCAGCAGCTTTAGCCCGCAGGGATATCTTAGTGCTAATGAAAAACTGTTTTTT
J gene: TRBJ2-5; V gene: TRBV5-4; D gene: TRBD1; clone size: NA; CDR3 protein: CASSGTGQETQYF; CDR3 DNA: TGTGCCAGCAGCGGGACAGGCCAAGAGACCCAGTACTTC
J gene: TRBJ2-2; V gene: TRBV28; D gene: NA; clone size: NA; CDR3 protein: CASSFIGELFF; CDR3 DNA: TGTGCCAGCAGTTTTATCGGGGAGCTGTTTTTT
J gene: TRBJ2-3; V gene: TRBV9; D gene: TRBD1; clone size: NA; CDR3 protein: CASSVGGQGPDTQYF; CDR3 DNA: TGTGCCAGCAGCGTAGGTGGACAGGGACCAGATACGCAGTATTTT
J gene: TRBJ1-4; V gene: TRBV6-6; D gene: NA; clone size: NA; CDR3 protein: CASSYGRNEKLFF; CDR3 DNA: TGTGCCAGCAGTTACGGTCGCAATGAAAAACTGTTTTTT
J gene: TRBJ2-5; V gene: TRBV14; D gene: TRBD1; clone size: NA; CDR3 protein: CASGQGRETQYF; CDR3 DNA: TGTGCCAGCGGACAGGGGAGGGAGACCCAGTACTTC
J gene: TRBJ1-2; V gene: TRBV30; D gene: NA; clone size: NA; CDR3 protein: CAWSVPGLWAF; CDR3 DNA: TGTGCCTGGAGTGTACCAGGGCTCTGGGCCTTC
J gene: TRBJ2-1; V gene: TRBV9; D gene: NA; clone size: NA; CDR3 protein: CASSVSESGNEQFF; CDR3 DNA: TGTGCCAGCAGCGTATCTGAATCGGGGAATGAGCAGTTCTTC
J gene: TRBJ2-7; V gene: TRBV3-1/TRBV3-2; D gene: TRBD1; clone size: NA; CDR3 protein: CASSQDPRGQGKKYEQYF; CDR3 DNA: TGTGCCAGCAGCCAAGACCCCCGCGGACAGGGAAAGAAGTACGAGCAGTACTTC
J gene: TRBJ2-3; V gene: TRBV4-2; D gene: TRBD2; clone size: NA; CDR3 protein: CASSQEGRESGTDTQYF; CDR3 DNA: TGTGCCAGCAGCCAAGAGGGGAGGGAGTCGGGCACAGATACGCAGTATTTT
J gene: TRBJ1-6; V gene: TRBV19; D gene: NA; clone size: NA; CDR3 protein: CASSIEGYNSPLHF; CDR3 DNA: TGTGCCAGTAGTATAGAGGGGTATAATTCACCCCTCCACTTT
J gene: TRBJ2-5; V gene: TRBV27; D gene: TRBD1; clone size: once; CDR3 protein: CASSSTQGAGETQYF; CDR3 DNA: TGTGCCAGCAGTTCGACCCAGGGGGCTGGGGAGACCCAGTACTTC
J gene: TRBJ1-5; V gene: TRBV15; D gene: NA; clone size: NA; CDR3 protein: CATSRDRGRQPQHF; CDR3 DNA: TGTGCCACCAGCAGAGATCGAGGCAGGCAGCCCCAGCATTTT
J gene: TRBJ1-5; V gene: TRBV6-6; D gene: TRBD1; clone size: once; CDR3 protein: CASMGTGGRQPQHF; CDR3 DNA: TGTGCCAGCATGGGAACAGGGGGCCGGCAGCCCCAGCATTTT